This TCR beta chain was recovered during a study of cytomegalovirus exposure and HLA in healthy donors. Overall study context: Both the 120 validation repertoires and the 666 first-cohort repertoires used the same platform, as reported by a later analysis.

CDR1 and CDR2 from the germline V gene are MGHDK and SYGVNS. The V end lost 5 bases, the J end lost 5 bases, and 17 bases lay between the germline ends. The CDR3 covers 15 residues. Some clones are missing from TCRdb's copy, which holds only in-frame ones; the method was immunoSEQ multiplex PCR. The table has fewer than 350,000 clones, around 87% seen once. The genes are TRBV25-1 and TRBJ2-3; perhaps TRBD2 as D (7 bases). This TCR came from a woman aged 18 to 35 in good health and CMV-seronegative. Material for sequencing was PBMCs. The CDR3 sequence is CASSQTGGLEDTQYF. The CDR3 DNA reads TGTGCCAGCAGTCAGACCGGGGGGCTTGAAGATACGCAGTATTTT.